This passage covers 17 T cell receptor beta chains from one sample sequenced in a study of CD8+CD57+ T cells in acquired aplastic anemia (dated by TCRdb to about 2018). The instrument was an Illumina HiSeq 2000. Profiling of TCR beta VDJ combinations and CDR3 sequences used genomic DNA as the template. Using fastp at Q25 and MiXCR, TCRdb reprocessed the public reads and kept productive beta chains. Here each entry gathers all rows of one CDR3 protein and keeps the most common genes and DNA. This sample holds roughly 190,000 distinct CDR3 sequences; roughly half were observed only once. The ten biggest clones cover 16% of the sample. The sequencing input was sorted CD4+, CD8+, or CD8+CD57+ T cells (not recorded which) from PBMCs. The receptors derive from a human donor in good health, serving as a control.

This clonotype was found many times. The chain joins TRBV7-9 to TRBJ2-7, with D perhaps TRBD2 (6 bases). Trimming cost V 5 bases and J 0 bases, with 20 bases left between them. Germline V gene data show CDR1 as SEHNR and CDR2 as FQNEAQ (reference sequence). This CDR3 is built from 17 residues. CDR3 sequence (DNA): TGTGCCAGCAGCAAGGGTAGGCTAGCGAATCCCTCCTACGAGCAGTACTTC. Its translation is CASSKGRLANPSYEQYF.

The rearrangement links TRBV29-1 to TRBJ2-1, with D unresolved. CDR1 is SQVTM, CDR2 ANQGSEA, per germline. Trimming pared 4 bases from V and 7 bases from J, leaving 14 bases between. This CDR3 spans 13 amino acids. In nucleotides, the CDR3 is TGCAGCGTTGGCCCGGGTACAACTAATGAGCAGTTCTTC. It is translated as CSVGPGTTNEQFF.

The rearrangement links TRBV20-1 to TRBJ2-3; TRBD2 agrees at 7 bases. Germline CDR1 is DFQATT and CDR2 is SNEGSKA (reference sequence). The CDR3 length is 13 residues. Losses at the gene ends were 4 bases for V and 4 bases for J; bases not matched to a gene: 5. CDR3 sequence reads: CSATSGASDTQYF. The CDR3 coding sequence is TGCAGTGCTACCAGCGGGGCATCAGATACGCAGTATTTT.

V is TRBV25-1 and J is TRBJ1-2; 8 bases agree with TRBD1. Germline-derived CDR1 and CDR2 are MGHDK and SYGVNS. The CDR3 is made up of 16 amino acids. V shed 2 bases and J 8 bases; nucleotides not matched to a gene: 13. CDR3 sequence (DNA): TGTGCCAGCAGTGAACGGGCAGGGGGCCTGGCTTGGGGCTACACCTTC. Residues: CASSERAGGLAWGYTF.

This clonotype showed up many times. The chain carries TRBV19 and TRBJ1-2; 7 bases fit TRBD1. CDR3 length: 15 amino acids. V trimming: 4 bases; J trimming: 4 bases; junction bases outside the gene matches: 9. CDR1 and CDR2 (germline): LNHDA, SQIVND (reference sequence). CDR3 loop: CASSNPQGGGYGYTF. The CDR3 DNA reads as TGTGCCAGTAGTAACCCGCAGGGGGGCGGCTATGGCTACACCTTC.

This clonotype has just a few counts. This sequence joins TRBV28 and TRBJ2-4; D unclear. The germline V gene encodes CDR1 MDHEN and CDR2 SYDVKM. The V end was cut by 7 bases, the J end by 7 bases, with 23 bases between. This CDR3 has 16 amino acids. This chain's CDR3 is CASTRGLGPYLNIQYF. The CDR3 DNA reads TGTGCCAGCACCCGCGGCTTAGGGCCTTACCTTAACATTCAGTACTTC.

The gene calls are TRBV6-6 and TRBJ1-5; D gene uncertain. The CDR3 is 14 residues long. With 10 bases removed from V and 2 bases from J, the gap between germline ends came to 15 bases. Germline-derived CDR1 and CDR2 are MNHNY and SVGAGI (reference sequence). CDR3 coding DNA: TGTGCCACCGGTGATCGTGGTGGCAATCAGCCCCAGCATTTT. It codes for CATGDRGGNQPQHF.

This chain joins TRBV29-1 and TRBJ2-7; TRBD1 matches 11 bases. Germline V gene sequence: CDR1 SQVTM, CDR2 ANQGSEA. V lost 3 bases, J lost 2 bases, and 6 bases stayed unmatched. CDR3 length equals 15 residues. In nucleotides, the CDR3 is TGCAGCGTTGATGAGACGGGACAGGGGGCCTACGAGCAGTACTTC. Residues: CSVDETGQGAYEQYF.

The rearrangement links TRBV7-9 to TRBJ2-1; 8 bases match TRBD2. CDR3 length equals 15 residues. Germline CDR1 is SEHNR and CDR2 is FQNEAQ (reference sequence). Germline trimming cut 5 bases from V and 8 bases from J; bases unmatched to any gene: 11. Here the CDR3 DNA reads TGTGCCAGCAGCCAAGCGGGGGAAGAGAACGATGAGCAGTTCTTC. Protein product: CASSQAGEENDEQFF.

The table lists this clonotype with many counts. This chain uses TRBV4-3 with TRBJ2-5; TRBD2 matches at 10 bases. The J segment lost 1 base and the V segment lost 2 bases, leaving 4 bases of the junction unmatched. Germline CDR1 and CDR2: LGHNA and YSLEER. This CDR3 is built from 16 residues. This chain's CDR3 is CASSQTSGGAQETQYF. The CDR3 bases are TGCGCCAGCAGCCAAACGAGCGGGGGGGCCCAAGAGACCCAGTACTTC.

The J gene is TRBJ1-2, the V gene TRBV19, with 8 bases lining up with TRBD1. J lost 3 bases, V lost 5 bases, and 8 bases had no gene match. CDR1 and CDR2 (germline): LNHDA, SQIVND (reference sequence). This CDR3 has 15 amino acids. The CDR3 here is CASSSPGQAHYGYTF. The CDR3 DNA is TGTGCCAGTAGTTCACCGGGACAGGCCCACTATGGCTACACCTTC. The entire variable domain, with the rest obtained from reference TRBV19 and TRBJ1-2, is as follows: DGGITQSPKYLFRKEGQNVTLSCEQNLNHDAMYWYRQDPGQGLRLIYYSQIVNDFQKGDIAEGYSVSREKKESFPLTVTSAQKNPTAFYLCASSSPGQAHYGYTFGSGTRLTVV.

This clonotype was counted only a few times. Given a much more abundant clone one base away, this may be a read error. The rearrangement uses TRBV19 and TRBJ1-5, with D maybe TRBD1 (6 bases). Germline V gives CDR1 LNHDA, CDR2 SQIVND (reference sequence). CDR3 length equals 15 residues. V was cut by 8 bases and J by 3 bases, with 17 bases left in between. DNA for the CDR3: TGTGCCAGTCAAAGAATAGGGGGTGACAATCAGCCCCAGCATTTT. Translation: CASQRIGGDNQPQHF.

The V and J genes are TRBV7-3 and TRBJ1-6, with TRBD1 as a possible D gene (5 bases). Germline V gives CDR1 SGHTA, CDR2 FQGTGA. The CDR3 is made up of 14 amino acids. The ends were cut back, 6 bases at V and 9 bases at J, with 15 bases in the middle. The CDR3 DNA sequence: TGTGCCAGCAGGGTTACAGGTCCGGGTTCACCCCTCCACTTT. Translated, it gives CASRVTGPGSPLHF.

This rearrangement joins TRBV19 to TRBJ1-1; tentative D call: TRBD1 (5 bases). Trimming left V 4 bases short and J 11 bases short, with 20 bases between. The CDR3 extends over 14 amino acids. The V gene's germline CDR1 is LNHDA and CDR2 SQIVND (reference sequence). The CDR3 protein is CASSTPQTAVKAFF. CDR3 DNA: TGTGCCAGTAGTACCCCGCAGACAGCTGTGAAGGCTTTCTTT.

This rearrangement joins TRBV20-1 to TRBJ2-1, with D perhaps TRBD2 (6 bases). The CDR3 is 14 amino acids. Germline values: CDR1 DFQATT, CDR2 SNEGSKA (reference sequence). V dropped 1 base and J dropped 2 bases, with 9 bases sitting between them. CDR3 sequence reads: CSARAGEAYNEQFF. The CDR3 bases are TGCAGTGCTAGAGCGGGGGAGGCCTACAATGAGCAGTTCTTC.

Only a few counts were recorded for this clonotype. The chain employs TRBV20-1 and TRBJ2-1; D possibly uses TRBD1 or TRBD2 (5 bases each). Germline V lookup: CDR1 DFQATT, CDR2 SNEGSKA (reference sequence). With 1 base removed from V and 5 bases from J, the gap between germline ends came to 12 bases. The CDR3 is made up of 14 amino acids. CDR3 in DNA: TGCAGTGCTAGAGGGGGGTCCGAGAACAATGAGCAGTTCTTC. Amino acids: CSARGGSENNEQFF.

The chain recombines TRBV2 with TRBJ1-2, with D unresolved. Germline CDR1 SNHLY, CDR2 FYNNEI. V was cut by 1 base and J by 3 bases, with 18 bases left in between. This CDR3 contains 17 residues. CDR3 residues: CASSEENTFQAHYGYTF. CDR3 bases: TGTGCCAGCAGTGAAGAGAACACGTTCCAAGCCCACTATGGCTACACCTTC.